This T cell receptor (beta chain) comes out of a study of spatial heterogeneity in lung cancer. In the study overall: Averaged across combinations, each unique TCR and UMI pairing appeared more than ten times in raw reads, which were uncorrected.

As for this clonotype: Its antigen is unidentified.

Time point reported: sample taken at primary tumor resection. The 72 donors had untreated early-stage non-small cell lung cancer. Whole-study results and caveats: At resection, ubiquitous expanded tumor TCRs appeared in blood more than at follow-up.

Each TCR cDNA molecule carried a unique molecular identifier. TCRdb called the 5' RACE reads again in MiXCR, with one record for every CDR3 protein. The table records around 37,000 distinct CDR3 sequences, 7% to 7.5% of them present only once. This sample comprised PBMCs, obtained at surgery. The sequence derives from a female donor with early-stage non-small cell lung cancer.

CDR3 sequence: CASSLRDGYNSPLHF. The CDR3 coding sequence is TGTGCCAGCAGCTTAAGGGACGGGTATAATTCACCCCTCCACTTT. The genes are TRBV7-8 and TRBJ1-6; possibly TRBD1 for D (5 bases). V lost 2 bases to trimming and J lost 4 bases, with 9 bases between them. This CDR3 region has 15 residues. Germline V gives CDR1 SGHVS, CDR2 FQNEAQ.